One and the same sample provided the 32 T cell receptor beta chains below, sequenced in a study of shared clonotypes between healthy human individuals. Clones were read by immunoSEQ multiplex PCR, and TCRdb kept only the in-frame ones, dropping some. The sample yields roughly 2 million clones, more than 90% seen once. Specimen: naive CD4+ T cells sorted from blood. Subset: CD45RA+ positively selected. Receptors were obtained from a man aged 18 to 30 in good health.

As for this clone: Other DNA sequences in the same sample also yield this CDR3. This rearrangement joins TRBV27 to TRBJ2-1; 14 bases line up with TRBD2. The trim removed 0 bases at V and 6 bases at J, leaving 1 base unmatched. Looked up from germline, CDR1 is MNHEY and CDR2 is SMNVEV (reference sequence). This CDR3 spans 16 amino acids. For the CDR3, the DNA is TGTGCCAGCAGTTTATCCGGGACTAGCGGGAGCAATGAGCAGTTCTTC. Encoded protein: CASSLSGTSGSNEQFF.

The rearrangement links TRBV6-4 to TRBJ1-3; 7 bases map to TRBD1. CDR3 size: 19 residues. Trimming at V came to 2 bases and at J to 4 bases, leaving 17 bases not matched to a gene. In germline, CDR1 is MRHNA, CDR2 SNTAGT. The CDR3 DNA is TGTGCCAGCAGTGACCCGACGACAACCCCGAAAGGGGGCGGAAACACCATATATTTT. Its protein product is CASSDPTTTPKGGGNTIYF.

CDR3 sequence: CASSLDPGVFGYTF. The CDR3, as DNA: TGTGCCAGCAGTTTAGATCCGGGTGTCTTTGGCTACACCTTC. The chain has TRBV27 and TRBJ1-2; the D is unclear. Trimming shortened V by 2 bases and J by 7 bases, and 14 bases separated the two germline ends. CDR1 is MNHEY and CDR2 is SMNVEV in the germline V gene (reference sequence). The CDR3 has 14 residues.

V is TRBV28 and J is TRBJ2-7, with TRBD1 matching 9 bases. CDR3 size: 15 residues. V shed 4 bases and J 0 bases; nucleotides not matched to a gene: 4. CDR1 and CDR2 from the germline V gene are MDHEN and SYDVKM. CDR3: CASSSGQGNSYEQYF. The DNA for the CDR3 is TGTGCCAGCAGTTCTGGACAGGGGAACTCCTACGAGCAGTACTTC.

This chain links TRBV5-6 with TRBJ2-7, with unresolved D. This CDR3 region has 15 residues. Trimming took off 4 bases at V and 5 bases at J, with 19 bases between the two ends. Germline V gene data show CDR1 as SGHDT and CDR2 as YYEEEE. CDR3 bases: TGTGCCAGCAGCCGTCAGGACGTATCTAACCACGAGCAGTACTTC. Protein: CASSRQDVSNHEQYF.

The V call is TRBV5-1, the J call TRBJ1-2, with D unresolved. The CDR3 consists of 13 residues. V was trimmed by 3 bases and J by 0 bases, leaving 6 bases between them. Germline-derived CDR1 and CDR2 are SGHRS and YFSETQ. This CDR3 is CASSYGANYGYTF. The CDR3 DNA follows: TGCGCCAGCAGCTACGGTGCTAACTATGGCTACACCTTC.

The chain carries TRBV18 and TRBJ1-5; possibly TRBD1 for D (6 bases). Trimming removed 3 bases from V and 6 bases from J, with 15 bases in between. Germline V lookup: CDR1 KGHSH, CDR2 LQKENI. This CDR3 comprises 15 residues. CDR3 sequence: CASSPMTGSGQPQHF. In nucleotides, the CDR3 is TGTGCCAGCTCACCTATGACAGGATCTGGTCAGCCCCAGCATTTT.

As concerns this clone: At the DNA level, this CDR3 is encoded by other sequences in the same sample as well. The genes are TRBV27 and TRBJ1-2; TRBD1 aligns across 8 bases. The CDR3 has 13 residues. V dropped 6 bases and J dropped 8; count of bases not matched to a gene: 8. The germline gives CDR1 MNHEY, CDR2 SMNVEV (reference sequence). CDR3 sequence: CASSLGTGSGYTF. For the CDR3, the DNA is TGTGCCAGCAGCCTCGGGACAGGTTCCGGCTACACCTTC.

The chain couples TRBV5-1 to TRBJ2-3, with D hard to call. Germline CDR1 SGHRS, CDR2 YFSETQ. V lost 2 bases and J lost 4, with 11 bases in between. The CDR3 totals 14 residues. The DNA for the CDR3 is TGCGCCAGCAGCTTCCAGAACCTGCCAGATACGCAGTATTTT. Translated: CASSFQNLPDTQYF.

V and J are TRBV18 and TRBJ1-4; D unclear. The V end lost 0 bases, the J end lost 8 bases, and 7 bases lay between the germline ends. There are 13 residues in the CDR3. CDR1 and CDR2 (germline): KGHSH, LQKENI. CDR3 in amino acids: CASSPPSREKLFF. The CDR3, as DNA: TGTGCCAGCTCACCACCGTCTAGGGAAAAACTGTTTTTT.

The chain uses TRBV6-1 and TRBJ1-3, with TRBD1 identical over 8 bases. Germline V gene sequence: CDR1 MNHNS, CDR2 SASEGT. Losses at the gene ends were 6 bases for V and 1 base for J; bases not matched to a gene: 5. This CDR3 is built from 15 residues. In nucleotides, the CDR3 is TGTGCCAGCAGAGATACAGGGGGATCTGGAAACACCATATATTTT. Protein sequence: CASRDTGGSGNTIYF.

Details on this clone: Other DNA sequences within the sample encode an identical CDR3. This sequence joins TRBV5-1 and TRBJ2-7; TRBD1 is a possible D gene (6 bases). Germline loops: CDR1 SGHRS, CDR2 YFSETQ. This CDR3 is 14 amino acids long. Trimming cost V 0 bases and J 2 bases, with 9 bases left between them. CDR3 coding DNA: TGCGCCAGCAGCTTGGAGGGGGACACCTACGAGCAGTACTTC. Encoded protein: CASSLEGDTYEQYF.

The V and J genes are TRBV7-9 and TRBJ1-4; no definite D call. V was trimmed by 5 bases and J by 7 bases, leaving 17 bases between them. The CDR3 is 15 residues long. CDR1 SEHNR and CDR2 FQNEAQ come from the germline V gene (reference sequence). The CDR3 DNA sequence: TGTGCCAGCAGCGTGACTGGGATGAAGGGTGAAAAACTGTTTTTT. Its protein is CASSVTGMKGEKLFF.

This clone was counted between two and nine times. The identical CDR3 is also encoded by other nucleotide sequences in the sample. The chain employs TRBV18 and TRBJ2-1, with TRBD2 identical over 7 bases. V was clipped by 0 bases and J by 0 bases; unmatched bases: 2. Germline values: CDR1 KGHSH, CDR2 LQKENI. CDR3 size: 16 residues. The chain's CDR3 is CASSPPTGGSYNEQFF. CDR3 DNA sequence: TGTGCCAGCTCACCACCGACGGGGGGCTCCTACAATGAGCAGTTCTTC.

V and J are TRBV4-2 and TRBJ2-1; 9 bases match TRBD2. V was pared by 1 base and J by 5 bases, with 3 bases of the junction left unmatched. This CDR3 is built from 15 residues. Germline values: CDR1 LGHNA, CDR2 YNFKEQ. In DNA form, the CDR3 reads TGTGCCAGCAGCCAAGGACTAGCGGTTAACAATGAGCAGTTCTTC. Translation: CASSQGLAVNNEQFF.

The rearrangement uses TRBV4-1 and TRBJ2-4; D unresolved. CDR1 and CDR2 from the germline V gene are MGHRA and YSYEKL. CDR3 size: 15 residues. Trimming took off 2 bases at V and 0 bases at J, with 8 bases between the two ends. CDR3: CASSQLGLAKNIQYF. CDR3 bases: TGCGCCAGCAGCCAACTGGGTCTAGCCAAAAACATTCAGTACTTC.

This clone was observed once. The chain uses TRBV12-5 and TRBJ1-1; 7 nucleotides match TRBD1. Per the germline V gene, CDR1 is LGHNT and CDR2 is FRNRAP. There are 18 residues in the CDR3. V gave up 4 bases and J gave up 4 bases; unmatched junction bases: 18. Here the CDR3 reads CASGSSPKTGRDFTEAFF. In nucleotides, the CDR3 is TGTGCTAGTGGTTCGTCCCCAAAGACAGGGCGGGATTTCACTGAAGCTTTCTTT.

J is TRBJ2-1 and V is TRBV6-5; the match to TRBD1 covers 10 bases. The CDR3 covers 15 residues. Looked up from germline, CDR1 is MNHEY and CDR2 is SVGAGI. Germline trimming cut 6 bases from V and 7 bases from J; bases unmatched to any gene: 9. For the CDR3, the DNA is TGTGCCAGCAGGAAGACAGGGGGCAGTAGGAATGAGCAGTTCTTC. This codes for CASRKTGGSRNEQFF.

This clone was seen a single time. The rearrangement links TRBV11-3 to TRBJ2-1, with TRBD2 matching over 8 bases. The V gene's germline CDR1 is SGHNT and CDR2 YENEEA. The CDR3 is 14 residues long. V trimming: 5 bases; J trimming: 8 bases; junction bases outside the gene matches: 8. CDR3 DNA: TGTGCCAGCAGCGCCGGGAGGGCCGCGGATGAGCAGTTCTTC. Translation: CASSAGRAADEQFF.

The genes are TRBV5-1 and TRBJ1-1; 8 bases fit TRBD1. Germline-derived CDR1 and CDR2 are SGHRS and YFSETQ. The CDR3 is made up of 16 amino acids. Unmatched junction bases numbered 4, after V lost 0 bases and J lost 0 bases. The CDR3 here is CASSLGQGTMNTEAFF. CDR3 DNA sequence: TGCGCCAGCAGCTTGGGACAGGGGACGATGAACACTGAAGCTTTCTTT.

The chain couples TRBV4-2 to TRBJ2-7, with 8 bases aligning to TRBD2. J was trimmed by 3 bases and V by 4 bases; bases with no gene match: 8. The germline V gene has CDR1 LGHNA and CDR2 YNFKEQ. There are 15 residues in the CDR3. The DNA of the CDR3 is TGTGCCAGCAGCCGAGGTAGCGGGGAGGGCTACGAGCAGTACTTC. Translating gives CASSRGSGEGYEQYF.

The chain couples TRBV6-6 to TRBJ2-2; TRBD1 aligns across 7 bases. This CDR3 spans 13 amino acids. V lost 7 bases and J lost 6; bases outside the gene matches: 5. Germline CDR1 reads MNHNY; CDR2 reads SVGAGI (reference sequence). DNA for the CDR3: TGTGCCAGCAACCCGACAGGGCCCGGGGAGCTGTTTTTT. This sequence encodes CASNPTGPGELFF.

The rearrangement links TRBV4-3 to TRBJ2-7; D might be TRBD2 (6 bases). The CDR3 contains 14 residues. In germline, CDR1 is LGHNA, CDR2 YSLEER. V lost 2 bases and J lost 7, with 15 bases in between. CDR3 in amino acids: CASSQPSGVREQYF. CDR3 nucleotides: TGCGCCAGCAGCCAACCCTCGGGGGTCAGAGAGCAGTACTTC.

A note on this clone: Other DNA sequences in the same sample also yield this CDR3. The rearrangement links TRBV6-5 to TRBJ2-7; TRBD1 matches 10 bases. Losses at the gene ends were 6 bases for V and 1 base for J; bases not matched to a gene: 6. This CDR3 spans 15 amino acids. Germline V gives CDR1 MNHEY, CDR2 SVGAGI. In DNA form, the CDR3 reads TGTGCCAGCAGCTACCGGGACAGGGGATCCTACGAGCAGTACTTC. Amino acids: CASSYRDRGSYEQYF.

CDR3 DNA sequence: TGTGCCAGCAGCCAGGGACTCTCGGATACGCAGTATTTT. Translated, it gives CASSQGLSDTQYF. The chain uses TRBV7-3 and TRBJ2-3; tentative D call: TRBD2 (6 bases). Germline CDR1 is SGHTA and CDR2 is FQGTGA. Trimming took off 5 bases at V and 6 bases at J, with 12 bases between the two ends. The CDR3 extends over 13 amino acids.

The V and J genes are TRBV5-4 and TRBJ2-3; 9 bases agree with TRBD2. Unmatched junction bases numbered 9, after V lost 0 bases and J lost 4 bases. The CDR3 is made up of 17 amino acids. The germline gives CDR1 SGHNT, CDR2 YYREEE (reference sequence). CDR3 sequence (DNA): TGTGCCAGCAGCTTGGGGGGGTTAGCGGGAGTCTCAGATACGCAGTATTTT. This encodes CASSLGGLAGVSDTQYF.

The V call is TRBV30, the J call TRBJ2-5, with 7 bases identical to TRBD2. V lost 3 bases to trimming and J lost 4 bases; unmatched junction nucleotides: 8. The germline V gene has CDR1 GTSNPN and CDR2 SVGIG (reference sequence). The CDR3 contains 14 residues. The CDR3 reads CAWSPGRGRETQYF. The CDR3 DNA is TGTGCCTGGAGCCCTGGGAGGGGTAGAGAGACCCAGTACTTC.

This chain connects TRBV9 to TRBJ1-2, with unresolved D. Germline CDR1 and CDR2: SGDLS and YYNGEE. This CDR3 spans 16 amino acids. Trimming removed 0 bases from V and 0 bases from J, with 12 bases in between. The CDR3: CASSVGGSFANYGYTF. DNA of the CDR3: TGTGCCAGCAGCGTAGGCGGGAGTTTTGCTAACTATGGCTACACCTTC.

The V call is TRBV7-2, the J call TRBJ1-3; tentatively, D is TRBD1 (5 bases). V was trimmed by 2 bases and J by 3 bases, leaving 14 bases between them. The CDR3 sequence is 16 residues long. In germline, CDR1 is SGHTA, CDR2 FQGNSA. The CDR3 protein is CASSLSGRALGNTIYF. DNA for the CDR3: TGTGCCAGCAGCTTATCGGGCAGGGCGCTTGGAAACACCATATATTTT. Supplemented by reference TRBV7-2 and TRBJ1-3, the full variable domain reads GAGVSQSPSNKVTEKGKDVELRCDPISGHTALYWYRQSLGQGLEFLIYFQGNSAPDKSGLPSDRFSAERTGGSVSTLTIQRTQQEDSAVYLCASSLSGRALGNTIYFGEGSWLTVV.

As to this clone: This sample also contains other DNA sequences that code for the same CDR3. The genes are TRBV7-2 and TRBJ2-1; 9 bases are a match to TRBD2. The germline V gene has CDR1 SGHTA and CDR2 FQGNSA. This CDR3 comprises 15 residues. V dropped 1 base and J dropped 5; count of bases not matched to a gene: 3. In DNA, the CDR3 is TGTGCCAGCAGCTTAGGACTAGCGGTGAACAATGAGCAGTTCTTC. Translating gives CASSLGLAVNNEQFF.

The chain combines TRBV15 with TRBJ2-7; D is unresolved. The CDR3 length is 14 residues. Trimming stripped 3 bases from V and 1 base from J, with 10 bases between. Germline V gives CDR1 LNHNV, CDR2 YYDKDF (reference sequence). CDR3 in amino acids: CATSRSAASYEQYF. CDR3 nucleotide sequence: TGTGCCACCAGCAGGTCGGCGGCGTCCTACGAGCAGTACTTC.

The chain recombines TRBV5-1 with TRBJ2-3; 7 bases agree with TRBD2. The CDR3 contains 17 residues. CDR1 is SGHRS, CDR2 YFSETQ, per germline. The V gene end was trimmed by 0 bases and the J gene end by 1 base; junction bases not matched to a gene: 8. Here the CDR3 reads CASSLAVWAGGTDTQYF. As DNA, the CDR3 is TGCGCCAGCAGCTTGGCGGTTTGGGCGGGGGGCACAGATACGCAGTATTTT.